This TCR beta chain was recorded in a study of cytotoxic CD8 clonotypes in ibrutinib-treated CLL (dated by TCRdb to 2020 to 2023). For the wider study: The cohort included about 15 treatment-naive and about a dozen relapsed/refractory patients; roughly 17 were IGHV unmutated. Every sample from remission and from progressive disease was obtained while the patients were still on ibrutinib. Longitudinal samples were obtainable from about 30% of the roughly 86 participants in the trial. Partial responses were observed in around 25 patients and complete responses in 2; after a median follow-up of 68 months, remission was maintained in roughly 15 patients and progression was observed in some twelve. Cryopreserved peripheral blood mononuclear cells were obtained before treatment, at response, and at either sustained remission or disease progression. On average, each sample yielded 255,043 productive templates and tens of thousands of productive rearrangements. Samples at response were collected after a median of around twelve months of treatment, with a range of 6 to 36 months.

The goal of deep resolution MiSeq sequencing was a depth between 1 in 1 million and 1 in 200,000 T cells, and coverage averaged 10x per clonotype. TCR beta libraries were generated with the immunoSEQ hsTCRB Kit. The paper's processing steps were these. Data were analyzed with ImmunoSEQ Data Assistant and ImmunoSEQ Analyzer, with V, D and J genes assigned per IMGT definitions. Clonality was computed as one minus normalized Shannon entropy of productive rearrangement frequencies, ranging from 0 to 1. Only overrepresented clonotypes making up at least 0.05% of the repertoire of each patient were included in the public clonotype analysis. Thirteen age-matched healthy donor repertoires from immuneACCESS were used as controls for clonality. Sourced from immuneACCESS, this table was stored by TCRdb with only in-frame sequences that have V and J called. A share of the clones is absent; for the studies checked, an unresolved V gene accounts for under half, and the remainder has no known explanation. D and trimming come from the DNA, and the V and J calls and clone size come from that table. Recorded for this sample are some 63,000 clones; 90% of them occurred a single time. Jointly, the top ten make up approximately 3% of the sample.

Sequences SGHVS (CDR1) and FNYEAQ (CDR2) are obtained from the germline V gene. V is trimmed back by 1 base and J by 5 bases, and the junction contains 14 bases that no gene match accounts for. Measured from the cysteine to the phenylalanine, the CDR3 is 18 residues long. Only the CDR3 part of the read is kept: 54 bases, read in frame from the first base. The time point label corresponds to: more than 10 months on ibrutinib. For TCR beta library preparation, roughly 2 micrograms of genomic DNA were extracted from the cryopreserved PBMCs. Longitudinal blood samples from CLL patients on ibrutinib monotherapy underwent high-throughput TCR beta sequencing. The patients took part in an open-label, single-center phase 2 trial of ibrutinib monotherapy. As regards this clone: This receptor's antigen is unknown. No base quality values were provided; no much bigger clone lies one nucleotide off.

What the work shows at the level of the full study, not this receptor alone: At baseline, clonality was higher than in age-matched healthy donors and showed a strong correlation with circulating CD8+ T-cell counts. Sampling times were not matched between sustained-remission and progressing patients, and lymph node repertoires were not studied. Clonality increased at ibrutinib response, stayed stable in sustained remission, and fell back toward baseline at progression. Public clonotypes were found to be uncommon and were observed to contract or remain stable during treatment; the increase in clonality was shown to reflect expansion of private clonotypes at ibrutinib response.

The TCR originated in a human donor with chronic lymphocytic leukemia. The source was PBMCs, collected after 12 months of ibrutinib treatment. The chain joins TRBV7-6 to TRBJ2-5; TRBD2 lines up with 9 middle nucleotides. The encoded CDR3 is CASSLERKLAGSQETQYF. Here is the DNA: TGTGCCAGCAGCTTAGAAAGAAAGCTAGCGGGGAGTCAGGAGACCCAGTACTTC.